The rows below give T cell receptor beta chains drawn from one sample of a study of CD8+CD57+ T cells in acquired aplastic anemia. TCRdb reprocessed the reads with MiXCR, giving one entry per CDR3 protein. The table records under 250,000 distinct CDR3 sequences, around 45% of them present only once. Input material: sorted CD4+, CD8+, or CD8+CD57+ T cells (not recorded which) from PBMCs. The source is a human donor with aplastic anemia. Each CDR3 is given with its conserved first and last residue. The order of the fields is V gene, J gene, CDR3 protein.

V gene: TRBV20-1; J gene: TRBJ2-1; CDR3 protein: CSATSGENNEQFF
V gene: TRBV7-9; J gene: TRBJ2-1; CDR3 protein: CASSDPRAGGTNEQFF
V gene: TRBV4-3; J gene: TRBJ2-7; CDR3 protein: CASSQQSPSGNCEQYF
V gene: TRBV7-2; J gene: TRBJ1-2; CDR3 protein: CASSLSGAGYTF
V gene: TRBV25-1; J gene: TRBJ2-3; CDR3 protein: CASSGAGGRSEGTDTQYF
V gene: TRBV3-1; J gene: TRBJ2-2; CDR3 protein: CASSQRQGAGELFF
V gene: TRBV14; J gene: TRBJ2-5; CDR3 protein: CASSHGGETQYF
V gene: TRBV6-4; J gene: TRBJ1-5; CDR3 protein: CASSALAGTYNEPQHF
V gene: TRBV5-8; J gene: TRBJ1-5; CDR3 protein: CASSLEGGSSNQPQHF
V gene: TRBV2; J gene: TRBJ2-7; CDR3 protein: CAISESTPGQVSYEQYF
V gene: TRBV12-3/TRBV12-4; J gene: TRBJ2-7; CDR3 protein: CASRYWGQGAAEQYF
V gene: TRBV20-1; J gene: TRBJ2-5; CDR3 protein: CSAILGLAVQETQYF
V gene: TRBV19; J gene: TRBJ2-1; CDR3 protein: CASSISRYNEQFF
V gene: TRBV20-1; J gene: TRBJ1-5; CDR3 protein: CRDPMDQPQHF
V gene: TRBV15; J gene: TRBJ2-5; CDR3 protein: CATSRDVETQYF
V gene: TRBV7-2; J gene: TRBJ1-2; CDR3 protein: CASSYDRGYGYTF
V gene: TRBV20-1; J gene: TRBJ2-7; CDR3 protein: CSAITGTGITYEQYF
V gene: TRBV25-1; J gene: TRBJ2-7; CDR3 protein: CASSGLDEQYF
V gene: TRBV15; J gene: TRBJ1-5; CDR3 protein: CATSRIDPGQPQHF
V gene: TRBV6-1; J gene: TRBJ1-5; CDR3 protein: CASSDSMGNQPQHF
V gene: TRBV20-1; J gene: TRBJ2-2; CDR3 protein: CSARDSKGNSSLNTGELFF
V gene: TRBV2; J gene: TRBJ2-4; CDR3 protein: CASRGQIQYF
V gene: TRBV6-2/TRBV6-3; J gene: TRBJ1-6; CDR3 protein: CASSYAASPLHF
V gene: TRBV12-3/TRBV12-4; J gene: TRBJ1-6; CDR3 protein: CASRGTGLHSPLHF
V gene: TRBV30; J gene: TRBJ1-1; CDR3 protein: CAWSAGVNTEAFF
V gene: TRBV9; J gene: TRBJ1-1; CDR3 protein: CASGRTGIEAFF
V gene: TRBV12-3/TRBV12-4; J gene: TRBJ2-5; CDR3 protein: CASSSGLAGRETQYF
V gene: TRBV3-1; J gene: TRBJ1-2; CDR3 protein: CASSQAADGYTF
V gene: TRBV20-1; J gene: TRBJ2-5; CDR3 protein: CSAAEGGGPQETQYF
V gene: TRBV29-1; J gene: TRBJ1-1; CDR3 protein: CSVLQTGRTEAFF
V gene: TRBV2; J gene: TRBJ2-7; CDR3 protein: CASSEWRSNLYEQYF
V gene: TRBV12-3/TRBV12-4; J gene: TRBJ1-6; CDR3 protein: CASSSGGSPLHF
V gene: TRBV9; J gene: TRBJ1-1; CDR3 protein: CASSVEVRNTEAFF
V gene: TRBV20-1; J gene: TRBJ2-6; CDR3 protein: CSARNVRYSVLTF
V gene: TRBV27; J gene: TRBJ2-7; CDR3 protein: CASSLSFGDSSYEQYF
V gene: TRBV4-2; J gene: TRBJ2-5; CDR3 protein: CASSQLGADQETQYF
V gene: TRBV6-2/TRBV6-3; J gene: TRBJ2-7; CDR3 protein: CASSKTGTSSYEQYF
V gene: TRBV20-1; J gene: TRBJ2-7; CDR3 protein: CSARGGGSSYEQYF
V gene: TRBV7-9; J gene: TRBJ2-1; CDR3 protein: CASSLVLAGGPYNEQFF
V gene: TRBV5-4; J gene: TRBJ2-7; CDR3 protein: CASSLGGAGEQYF
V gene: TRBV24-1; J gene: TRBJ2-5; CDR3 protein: CATSDYPTGDDQETQYF
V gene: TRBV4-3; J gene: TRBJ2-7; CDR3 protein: CASSQDLRTSGYEQYF
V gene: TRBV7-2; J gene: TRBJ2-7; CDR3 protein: CASSAGLPYEQYF
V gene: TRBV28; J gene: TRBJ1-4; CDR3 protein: CASSNPPGHEKLFF
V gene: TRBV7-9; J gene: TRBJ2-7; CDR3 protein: CASSFTKGDYEQYF
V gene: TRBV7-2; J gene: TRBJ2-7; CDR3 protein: CASSLEVTVFYEQYF
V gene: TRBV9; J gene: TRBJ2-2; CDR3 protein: CASSVESSLGELFF
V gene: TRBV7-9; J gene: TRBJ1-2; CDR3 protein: CASSPETGGYTF
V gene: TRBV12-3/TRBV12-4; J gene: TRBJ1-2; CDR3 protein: CASSQTGTDGYTF
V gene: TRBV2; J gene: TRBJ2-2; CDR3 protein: CASTLGGRTGELFF
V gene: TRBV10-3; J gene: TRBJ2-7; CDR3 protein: CASRGSGGDEQYF
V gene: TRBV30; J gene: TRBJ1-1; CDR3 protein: CAWSTGQGPRRAFF
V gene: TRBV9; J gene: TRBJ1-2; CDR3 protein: CASSVAGAYGYTF
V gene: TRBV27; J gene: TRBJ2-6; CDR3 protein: CATRPAGANVLTF